This T cell receptor beta chain was found in a study of blood T cells in healthy people across ages. Whole-study findings and limits: Long-lived donors had more naive CD4+ cells and higher diversity than aged donors. Percentage of naive T cells showed a strong correlation with TCR beta diversity.

This clonotype came up a few times. Its antigen is still unknown. The people who gave samples were healthy Caucasians from Russia, aged roughly 6 to 95. Isolation yielded PBMCs, at least 7 million per sample, in every case. This CDR3 contains 17 residues. V was clipped by 0 bases and J by 2 bases; unmatched bases: 8. CDR1 is LGHDT, CDR2 YNNKEL, per germline (reference sequence). The use of a sample-barcoded 5' primer and a J-beta primer mix characterized a second PCR of roughly 7 to 11 cycles. A single record per CDR3 protein comes from TCRdb applying MiXCR to the 5' RACE reads. Among 1.5 million to 2 million distinct CDR3 sequences listed, 28% were seen once.

The TCR was taken from a woman aged 30 to 39 in good health. The sequenced material came from blood. The chain has TRBV3-1 and TRBJ2-3; 7 bases align to TRBD2. CDR3: CASSQEFGGSVTDTQYF. CDR3 nucleotide sequence: TGTGCCAGCAGCCAAGAATTCGGGGGGAGTGTCACAGATACGCAGTATTTT.